Presented here are 18 T cell receptor beta chains from one specimen sequenced in a study of identical twins. TCRdb passed the 5' RACE reads through MiXCR, listing each CDR3 protein once. This sample yields about 700,000 distinct CDR3 sequences, of which 8.6% are seen a single time; more than 0.75% belongs to the top ten. These data were likewise used in another study, on yellow fever vaccine responses in identical twins.

Sequenced: PBMCs. Source of these receptors: a woman aged 18-29 years in good health.

This clonotype was observed a few times. The rearrangement links TRBV20-1 to TRBJ1-6, with D perhaps TRBD1 (5 bases). V was cut by 1 base and J by 9 bases, with 16 bases left in between. CDR3 length: 15 amino acids. Germline V gives CDR1 DFQATT, CDR2 SNEGSKA (reference sequence). The CDR3 reads CSARAGEAGGSPLHF. CDR3 in DNA: TGCAGTGCTAGAGCGGGGGAGGCTGGGGGTTCACCCCTCCACTTT.

Ten or more counts support this clonotype. In DNA form, the CDR3 reads TGCGCCAGCAGCCCCCCAAGCGGGGCACATCATACGCAGTATTTT. This translates into CASSPPSGAHHTQYF. The chain links TRBV5-1 to TRBJ2-3; 7 bases are a match to TRBD2. Germline CDR1 SGHRS, CDR2 YFSETQ. V lost 4 bases, J lost 7 bases, and 12 bases stayed unmatched. This CDR3 comprises 15 residues.

This clonotype was counted ten times or more. The rearrangement uses TRBV12-3 or TRBV12-4 and TRBJ2-5; maybe TRBD1 (6 bases). There are 17 residues in the CDR3. The V and J ends lost 6 bases and 5 bases respectively, with 25 bases between them. The CDR3 here is CASSSYGIGAQGETQYF. The CDR3 bases are TGTGCCAGCAGCTCCTATGGGATTGGGGCCCAGGGGGAGACCCAGTACTTC.

The V gene is TRBV27, the J gene TRBJ2-5; weak D call: TRBD2 (6 bases). This CDR3 has 16 amino acids. The germline V gene has CDR1 MNHEY and CDR2 SMNVEV (reference sequence). V was cut by 4 bases and J by 2 bases, with 17 bases left in between. The CDR3 region is CASSSPMRDPQETQYF. CDR3 in DNA: TGTGCCAGCAGTTCCCCTATGCGGGACCCTCAAGAGACCCAGTACTTC.

The chain recombines TRBV28 with TRBJ2-5, with TRBD2 as a possible D gene (5 bases). The CDR3 spans 14 residues. Germline CDR1 is MDHEN and CDR2 is SYDVKM. The germline V and J ends were trimmed by 4 bases and 3 bases, with 12 bases remaining between them. CDR3 bases: TGTGCCAGCAGTTCCCCCGACGGGAAAGAGACCCAGTACTTC. Protein: CASSSPDGKETQYF.

V and J are TRBV2 and TRBJ2-5; tentatively, D is TRBD2 (6 bases). CDR1 SNHLY and CDR2 FYNNEI come from the germline V gene. The germline V and J ends were trimmed by 8 bases and 2 bases, with 18 bases remaining between them. CDR3 length: 15 amino acids. This chain's CDR3 is CASPPSRREQETQYF. The CDR3 region has the DNA TGTGCCAGCCCCCCCTCTCGGCGGGAACAAGAGACCCAGTACTTC.

This clonotype was seen repeatedly, ten times or more. This chain uses TRBV7-9 with TRBJ1-6; 8 bases are shared with TRBD1. V lost 5 bases and J lost 11; bases outside the gene matches: 11. Per the germline V gene, CDR1 is SEHNR and CDR2 is FQNEAQ (reference sequence). The CDR3 runs 15 residues. As DNA, the CDR3 is TGTGCCAGCAGCGCCGGGACAGGTGTATTCCCACCCCTCCACTTT. Protein product: CASSAGTGVFPPLHF.

This clonotype was recorded a few times. J is TRBJ1-1 and V is TRBV4-2; D remains ambiguous. Trimming pared 3 bases from V and 1 base from J, leaving 12 bases between. The CDR3 length is 15 residues. CDR1 and CDR2 (germline): LGHNA, YNFKEQ. The CDR3: CASSHGGWENTEAFF. CDR3 coding DNA: TGTGCCAGCAGCCACGGAGGATGGGAGAACACTGAAGCTTTCTTT.

This clonotype showed up many times. V and J are TRBV7-2 and TRBJ2-7, with 9 bases matching TRBD1. V lost 5 bases and J lost 3; bases outside the gene matches: 8. The CDR3 sequence is 15 residues long. CDR1 SGHTA and CDR2 FQGNSA come from the germline V gene. The CDR3 reads CASSEGGQGIYEQYF. The CDR3 bases are TGTGCCAGCAGCGAAGGGGGACAGGGTATCTACGAGCAGTACTTC.

This clonotype was picked up many times. The V and J genes are TRBV4-1 and TRBJ2-5; TRBD1 might be the D (5 bases). Germline values: CDR1 MGHRA, CDR2 YSYEKL. The CDR3 sequence is 15 residues long. V was pared by 0 bases and J by 7 bases, with 15 bases between. Written as DNA, the CDR3 is TGCGCCAGCAGCCAAGAGCGCGACAGCCCGACGACCCAGTACTTC. It translates to CASSQERDSPTTQYF.

The genes are TRBV5-4 and TRBJ2-3; no reliable D call. The CDR3 is made up of 14 amino acids. CDR1 and CDR2 (germline): SGHNT, YYREEE (reference sequence). Trimming shortened V by 4 bases and J by 2 bases, and 11 bases separated the two germline ends. The CDR3 protein is CASSPGIITDTQYF. As DNA, the CDR3 is TGTGCCAGCAGCCCTGGGATCATCACAGATACGCAGTATTTT.

The chain couples TRBV30 to TRBJ2-1, with 8 bases matching TRBD1. Losses at the gene ends were 5 bases for V and 5 bases for J; bases not matched to a gene: 5. There are 13 residues in the CDR3. Germline lookup yields CDR1 GTSNPN and CDR2 SVGIG (reference sequence). The CDR3 loop is CAWAGQGHNEQFF. CDR3 DNA sequence: TGTGCCTGGGCTGGACAGGGCCACAATGAGCAGTTCTTC.

The CDR3 sequence: CASSPLRTVRFTDTQYF. The CDR3 DNA follows: TGTGCCAGCTCACCATTGAGGACAGTGAGATTTACAGATACGCAGTATTTT. This chain joins TRBV18 and TRBJ2-3; D may be TRBD1 (6 bases). Trimming shortened V by 2 bases and J by 3 bases, and 18 bases separated the two germline ends. The CDR3 length is 17 residues. Germline V gives CDR1 KGHSH, CDR2 LQKENI. Looking up the rest from reference TRBV18 and TRBJ2-3 gives the full variable domain: NAGVMQNPRHLVRRRGQEARLRCSPMKGHSHVYWYRQLPEEGLKFMVYLQKENIIDESGMPKERFSAEFPKEGPSILRIQQVVRGDSAAYFCASSPLRTVRFTDTQYFGPGTRLTVL.

This clonotype was observed at least ten times. The V and J genes are TRBV10-3 and TRBJ1-6; D might be TRBD1 (5 bases). Trimming took 0 bases from V and 9 from J, leaving 9 bases between them. The germline CDR1 and CDR2 sequences are ENHRY and SYGVKD. The CDR3 totals 14 residues. The CDR3 region has the DNA TGTGCCATCAGTGAGTCGGGGGGGGGTTCACCCCTCCACTTT. Protein sequence: CAISESGGGSPLHF.

In its sample, this clonotype was seen a few times. J is TRBJ2-2 and V is TRBV30; D is unresolved. The CDR3 is 14 residues long. Between the trimmed V and J ends, which lost 2 bases and 1 base, there was a span of 8 bases. From germline, CDR1 is GTSNPN and CDR2 SVGIG (reference sequence). The CDR3 reads CAWSFGLNTGELFF. CDR3 coding DNA: TGTGCCTGGAGTTTCGGCCTGAACACCGGGGAGCTGTTTTTT.

The V and J genes are TRBV7-2 and TRBJ2-4; the D is unclear. Trimming pared 5 bases from V and 15 bases from J, leaving 17 bases between. Germline CDR1 SGHTA, CDR2 FQGNSA. This CDR3 comprises 12 residues. The CDR3 here is CASSPRAPRLYF. The CDR3 coding sequence is TGTGCCAGCAGCCCTAGGGCCCCGAGGCTGTACTTC.

This clonotype was observed many times. The V call is TRBV5-6, the J call TRBJ2-7, with 8 bases fitting TRBD1. This CDR3 has 14 residues. Germline V CDR1 and CDR2: SGHDT, YYEEEE. J lost 2 bases, V lost 4 bases, and 5 bases had no gene match. Here the CDR3 reads CASSPKDRAYEQYF. CDR3 coding DNA: TGTGCCAGCAGCCCAAAGGACAGGGCCTACGAGCAGTACTTC.

This clonotype has more than one count but fewer than ten. The chain employs TRBV23-1 and TRBJ1-6; TRBD1 matches 9 bases. TRBV23-1 is marked as an open reading frame, function uncertain. There are 18 residues in the CDR3. The V and J ends lost 4 bases and 7 bases, in that order; junction bases with no gene match: 14. This CDR3 is CASSRPTYRDRDNSPLHF. CDR3 nucleotides: TGCGCCAGCAGTCGCCCAACTTATCGGGACAGGGACAATTCACCCCTCCACTTT.